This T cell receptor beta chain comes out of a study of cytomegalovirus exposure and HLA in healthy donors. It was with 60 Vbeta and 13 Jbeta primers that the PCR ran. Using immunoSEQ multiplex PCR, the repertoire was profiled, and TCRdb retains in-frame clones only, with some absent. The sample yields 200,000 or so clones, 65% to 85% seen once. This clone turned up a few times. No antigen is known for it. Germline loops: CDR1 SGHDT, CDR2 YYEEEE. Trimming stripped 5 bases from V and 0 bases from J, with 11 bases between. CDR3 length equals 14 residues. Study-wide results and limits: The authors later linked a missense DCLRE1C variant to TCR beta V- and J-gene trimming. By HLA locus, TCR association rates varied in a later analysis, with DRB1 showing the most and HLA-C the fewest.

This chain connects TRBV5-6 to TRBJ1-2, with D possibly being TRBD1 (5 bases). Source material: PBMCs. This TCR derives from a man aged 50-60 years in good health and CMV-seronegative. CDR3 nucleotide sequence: TGTGCCAGCAGTCTGGCAGGGACTAACTATGGCTACACCTTC. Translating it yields CASSLAGTNYGYTF.